This T cell receptor (beta chain) is from a study of T cells expressing NK-cell markers. The overall study: Among eight sequenced donors, seven carried HCMV seropositivity while one was seronegative. Study results and limitations: In several donors, dominant clonotypes made up about 25-65% of CD3+CD56-NKG2C+ cells.

In the case of this clonotype: The antigen is not known.

The CDR3 extends over 11 amino acids. CDR1 is SQVTM, CDR2 ANQGSEA, per germline. Production of TCR beta cDNA relied on 5'RACE template switching with UMIs. TCRdb re-called the 5' RACE reads and gives one entry per CDR3 protein, without DNA. This sample's clone table lists some 390,000 distinct CDR3 sequences. V gene TRBV29-1 combines with J gene TRBJ2-1; TCRdb proposes TRBD1, but this gene call is untestable without DNA. The clonotype comes from a woman between 50 and 59 years old in good health. Sequenced input: blood T cells: a sorted CD56 or NKG2C T cell subset, CD4+ or CD8+ T cells, or bulk PBMC T cells (not recorded which). The CDR3 region is CSVRDKTEQFF.